This TCR beta chain originates from a study of beta chain features in type 1 diabetes. Study findings and constraints: There was a moderate but significant shortening of TCRB CDR3s in all four CD4+ subsets of Type 1 diabetes patients.

Sequencing targeted expressed TCRB transcripts, as all isolated RNA had been reverse transcribed. Clones were sequenced by immunoSEQ multiplex PCR, and TCRdb holds only the in-frame ones, with some missing. The data show some 330,000 clones, with around 10% seen just once and around 0.015% held by the top ten. Concerning this clone itself: The antigen remains undetermined.

V gave up 0 bases and J gave up 5 bases; unmatched junction bases: 5. The CDR3 sequence is 14 residues long. Germline lookup yields CDR1 GTSNPN and CDR2 SVGIG (reference sequence). CD45RO/CCR7/CD25/CD127/CD95/CD27 staining was used to isolate CD4+ naive, central memory, regulatory and stem cell-like memory cells by sorting. The sequence was obtained from a woman aged 25 to 45 in good health. The V and J genes are TRBV30 and TRBJ2-3; TRBD2 agrees at 7 bases. Specimen: naive CD4+ T cells from blood. CDR3 in amino acids: CAWSVGGGLDTQYF. CDR3 in DNA: TGTGCCTGGAGTGTGGGGGGGGGTTTAGATACGCAGTATTTT.